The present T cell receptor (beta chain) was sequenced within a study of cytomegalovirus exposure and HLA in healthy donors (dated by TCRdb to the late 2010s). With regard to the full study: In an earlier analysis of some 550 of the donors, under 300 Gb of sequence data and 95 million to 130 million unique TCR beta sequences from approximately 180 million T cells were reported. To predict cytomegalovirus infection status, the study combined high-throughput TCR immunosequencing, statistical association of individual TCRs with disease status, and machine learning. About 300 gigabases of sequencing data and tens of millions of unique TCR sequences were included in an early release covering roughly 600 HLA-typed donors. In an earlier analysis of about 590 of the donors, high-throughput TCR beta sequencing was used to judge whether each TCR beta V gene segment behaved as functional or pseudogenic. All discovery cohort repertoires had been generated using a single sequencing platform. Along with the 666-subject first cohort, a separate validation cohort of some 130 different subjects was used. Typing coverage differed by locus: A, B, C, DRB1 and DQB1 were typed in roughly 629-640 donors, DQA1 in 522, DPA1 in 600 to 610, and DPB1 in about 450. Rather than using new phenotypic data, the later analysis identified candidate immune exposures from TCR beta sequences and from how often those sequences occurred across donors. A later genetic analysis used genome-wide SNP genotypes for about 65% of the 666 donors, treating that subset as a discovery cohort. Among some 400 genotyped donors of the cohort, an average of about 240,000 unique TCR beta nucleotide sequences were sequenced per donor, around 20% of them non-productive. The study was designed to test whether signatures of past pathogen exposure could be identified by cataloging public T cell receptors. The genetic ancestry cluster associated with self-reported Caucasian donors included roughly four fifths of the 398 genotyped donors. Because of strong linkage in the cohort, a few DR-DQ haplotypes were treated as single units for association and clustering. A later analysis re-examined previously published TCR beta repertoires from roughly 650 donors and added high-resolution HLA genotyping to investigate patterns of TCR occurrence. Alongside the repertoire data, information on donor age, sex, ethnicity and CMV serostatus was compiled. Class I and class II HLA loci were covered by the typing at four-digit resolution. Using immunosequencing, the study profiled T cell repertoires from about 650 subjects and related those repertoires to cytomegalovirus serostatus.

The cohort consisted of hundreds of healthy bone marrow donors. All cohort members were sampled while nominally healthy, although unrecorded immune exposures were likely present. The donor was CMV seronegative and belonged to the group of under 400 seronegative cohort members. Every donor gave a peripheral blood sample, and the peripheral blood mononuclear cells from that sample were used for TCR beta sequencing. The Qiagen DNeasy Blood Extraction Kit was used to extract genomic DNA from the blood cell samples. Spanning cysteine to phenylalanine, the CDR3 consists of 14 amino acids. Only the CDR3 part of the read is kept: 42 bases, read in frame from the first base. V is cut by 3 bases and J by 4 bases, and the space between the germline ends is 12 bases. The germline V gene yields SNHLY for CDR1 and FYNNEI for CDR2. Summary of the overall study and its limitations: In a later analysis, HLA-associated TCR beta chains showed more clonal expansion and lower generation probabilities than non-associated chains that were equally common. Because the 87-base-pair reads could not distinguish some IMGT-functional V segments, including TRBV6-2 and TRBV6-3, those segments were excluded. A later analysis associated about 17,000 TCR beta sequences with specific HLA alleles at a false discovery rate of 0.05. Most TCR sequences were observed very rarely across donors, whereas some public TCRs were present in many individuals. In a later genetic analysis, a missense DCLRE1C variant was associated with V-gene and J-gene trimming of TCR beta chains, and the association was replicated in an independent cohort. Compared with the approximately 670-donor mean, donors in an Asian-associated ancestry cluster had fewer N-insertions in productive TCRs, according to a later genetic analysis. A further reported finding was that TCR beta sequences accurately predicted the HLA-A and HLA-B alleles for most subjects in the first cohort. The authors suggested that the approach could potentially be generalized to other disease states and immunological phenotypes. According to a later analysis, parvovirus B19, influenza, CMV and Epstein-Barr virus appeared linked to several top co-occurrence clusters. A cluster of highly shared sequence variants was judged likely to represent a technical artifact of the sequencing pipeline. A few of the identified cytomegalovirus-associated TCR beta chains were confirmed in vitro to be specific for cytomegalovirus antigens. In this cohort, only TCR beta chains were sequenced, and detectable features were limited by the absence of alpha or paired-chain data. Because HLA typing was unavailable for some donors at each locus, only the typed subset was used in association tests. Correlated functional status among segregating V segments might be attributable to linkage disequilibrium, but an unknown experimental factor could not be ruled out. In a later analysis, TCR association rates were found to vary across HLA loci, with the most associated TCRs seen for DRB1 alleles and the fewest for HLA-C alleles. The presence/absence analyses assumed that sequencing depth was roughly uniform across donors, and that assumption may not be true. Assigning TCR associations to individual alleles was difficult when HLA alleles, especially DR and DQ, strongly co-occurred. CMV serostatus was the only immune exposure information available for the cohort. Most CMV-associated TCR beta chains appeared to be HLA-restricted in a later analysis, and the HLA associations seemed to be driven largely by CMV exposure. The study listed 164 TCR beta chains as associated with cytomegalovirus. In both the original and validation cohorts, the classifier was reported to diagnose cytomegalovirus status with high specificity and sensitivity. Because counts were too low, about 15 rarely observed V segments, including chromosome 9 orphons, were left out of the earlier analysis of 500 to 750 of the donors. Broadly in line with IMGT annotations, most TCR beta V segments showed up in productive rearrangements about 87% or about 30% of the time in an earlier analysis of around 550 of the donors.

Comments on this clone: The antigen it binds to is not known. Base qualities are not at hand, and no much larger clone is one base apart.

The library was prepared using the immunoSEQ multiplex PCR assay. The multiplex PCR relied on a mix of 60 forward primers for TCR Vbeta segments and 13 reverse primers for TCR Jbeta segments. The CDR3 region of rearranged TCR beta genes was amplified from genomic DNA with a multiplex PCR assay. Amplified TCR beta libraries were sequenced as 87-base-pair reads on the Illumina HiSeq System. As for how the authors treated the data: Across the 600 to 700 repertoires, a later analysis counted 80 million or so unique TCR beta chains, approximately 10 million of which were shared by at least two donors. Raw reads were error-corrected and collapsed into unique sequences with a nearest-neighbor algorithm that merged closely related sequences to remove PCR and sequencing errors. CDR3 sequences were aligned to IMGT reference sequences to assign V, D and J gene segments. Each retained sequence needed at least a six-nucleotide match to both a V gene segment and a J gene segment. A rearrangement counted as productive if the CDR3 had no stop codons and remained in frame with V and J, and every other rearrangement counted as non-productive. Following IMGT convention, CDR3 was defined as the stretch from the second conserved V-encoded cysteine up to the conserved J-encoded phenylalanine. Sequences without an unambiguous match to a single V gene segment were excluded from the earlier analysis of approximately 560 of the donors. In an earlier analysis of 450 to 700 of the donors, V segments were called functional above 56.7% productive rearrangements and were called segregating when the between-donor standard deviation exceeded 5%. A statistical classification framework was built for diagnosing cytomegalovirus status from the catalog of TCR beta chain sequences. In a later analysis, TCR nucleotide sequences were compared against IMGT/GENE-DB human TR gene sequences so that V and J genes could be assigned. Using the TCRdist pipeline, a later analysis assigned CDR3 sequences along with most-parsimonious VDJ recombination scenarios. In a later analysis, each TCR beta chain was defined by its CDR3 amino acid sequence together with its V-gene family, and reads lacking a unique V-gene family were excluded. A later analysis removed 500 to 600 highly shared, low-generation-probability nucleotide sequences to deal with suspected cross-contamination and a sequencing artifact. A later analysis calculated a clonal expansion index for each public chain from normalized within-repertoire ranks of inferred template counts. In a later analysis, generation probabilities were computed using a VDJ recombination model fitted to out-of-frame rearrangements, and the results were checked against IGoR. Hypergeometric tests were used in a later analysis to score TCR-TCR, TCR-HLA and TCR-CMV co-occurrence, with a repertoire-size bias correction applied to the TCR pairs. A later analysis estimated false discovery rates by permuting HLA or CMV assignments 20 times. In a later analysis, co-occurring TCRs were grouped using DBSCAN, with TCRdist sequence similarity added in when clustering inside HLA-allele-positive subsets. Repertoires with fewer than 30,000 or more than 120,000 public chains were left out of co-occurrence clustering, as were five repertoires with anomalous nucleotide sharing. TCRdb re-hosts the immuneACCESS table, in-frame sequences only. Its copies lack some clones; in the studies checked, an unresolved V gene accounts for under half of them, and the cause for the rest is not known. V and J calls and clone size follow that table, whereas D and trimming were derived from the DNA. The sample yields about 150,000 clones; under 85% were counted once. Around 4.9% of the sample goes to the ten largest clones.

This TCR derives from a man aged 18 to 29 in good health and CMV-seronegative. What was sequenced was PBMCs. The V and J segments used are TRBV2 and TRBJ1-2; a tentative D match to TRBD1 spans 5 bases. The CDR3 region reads CASSDRVQVYGYTF. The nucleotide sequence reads TGTGCCAGCAGTGACAGGGTACAGGTCTATGGCTACACCTTC.